The 15 T cell receptor beta chains listed next were all sequenced from one sample in a study of shared clonotypes between healthy human individuals. Naive CD8 cells lacked CD45RO, underwent positive selection for CCR7 and left out terminally differentiated effector memory CD45RA+ cells. Method: immunoSEQ multiplex PCR; TCRdb's copy keeps in-frame clones and lacks some. The sample lists about 2.1 million clones; 80% to 95% were seen once. Material: naive CD8+ T cells from PBMCs. These receptors were obtained from a man younger than 35 in good health. Some clones in this sample may be carry-over from other donors' samples.

This clone came up a few times. The chain carries TRBV29-1 and TRBJ1-1; D not certain. V was pared by 4 bases and J by 1 base, with 4 bases between. The germline gives CDR1 SQVTM, CDR2 ANQGSEA. CDR3 size: 11 residues. The CDR3 reads CSVVWNTEAFF. The DNA of the CDR3 is TGCAGCGTTGTATGGAACACTGAAGCTTTCTTT.

With respect to this clone: Other DNA sequences in the sample encode the same CDR3. V usage is TRBV7-9 and J usage is TRBJ2-3; D unresolved. This CDR3 has 12 residues. V was trimmed by 5 bases and J by 6 bases, leaving 9 bases between them. CDR1 and CDR2 (germline): SEHNR, FQNEAQ (reference sequence). The CDR3 coding sequence is TGTGCCAGCAGCACACCCAGGGATACGCAGTATTTT. This codes for CASSTPRDTQYF. The whole variable domain, remainder taken from reference TRBV7-9 and TRBJ2-3, is DTGVSQNPRHKITKRGQNVTFRCDPISEHNRLYWYRQTLGQGPEFLTYFQNEAQLEKSRLLSDRFSAERPKGSFSTLEIQRTEQGDSAMYLCASSTPRDTQYFGPGTRLTVL.

This clone was seen a handful of times. The chain has TRBV7-9 and TRBJ1-4; D is possibly TRBD1 (5 bases). Trimming shortened V by 7 bases and J by 3 bases, and 15 bases separated the two germline ends. Germline V gene sequence: CDR1 SEHNR, CDR2 FQNEAQ (reference sequence). CDR3 size: 15 residues. CDR3 DNA sequence: TGTGCCAGCACCATAGGGGAAGGAGCTAATGAAAAACTGTTTTTT. Encoded protein: CASTIGEGANEKLFF.

Points on this clone: At one boundary the junction diverges from the germline segment, which might be a read error. Here the CDR3 DNA reads TGTGCCTGGAGTCTTGGGATCGGACTAGCGGGGGTTGACTTC. Residues: CAWSLGIGLAGVDF. The rearrangement uses TRBV30 and TRBJ2-5; the match to TRBD2 covers 13 bases. Per the germline V gene, CDR1 is GTSNPN and CDR2 is SVGIG (reference sequence). The CDR3 loop spans 14 amino acids.

The V call is TRBV5-5, the J call TRBJ2-1, with 9 bases that match TRBD1. V lost 2 bases to trimming and J lost 0 bases; unmatched junction nucleotides: 6. Germline V gene sequence: CDR1 SGHKS, CDR2 YYEKEE (reference sequence). The CDR3 spans 17 residues. This CDR3 is CASSLGQGTRSYNEQFF. The CDR3, as DNA: TGTGCCAGCAGCTTAGGACAGGGGACACGCTCCTACAATGAGCAGTTCTTC.

The chain combines TRBV27 with TRBJ2-1; D is unclear. V was trimmed by 8 bases and J by 3 bases, leaving 14 bases between them. The CDR3 consists of 14 residues. Per germline, CDR1 MNHEY and CDR2 SMNVEV (reference sequence). For the CDR3, the DNA is TGTGCCAGCGGTTCCGTGTGGAGCTACAATGAGCAGTTCTTC. The encoded protein is CASGSVWSYNEQFF.

J is TRBJ2-7 and V is TRBV5-1; the D is unclear. Germline V gene data show CDR1 as SGHRS and CDR2 as YFSETQ. The CDR3 totals 13 residues. Trimming took off 4 bases at V and 5 bases at J, with 13 bases between the two ends. The CDR3 region has the DNA TGCGCCAGCAGCCTGGGTCGGGTTGACGAGCAGTACTTC. Its translation: CASSLGRVDEQYF.

The genes are TRBV5-1 and TRBJ2-1; D is perhaps TRBD1 (5 bases). The germline gives CDR1 SGHRS, CDR2 YFSETQ. Trimming cost V 1 base and J 7 bases, with 21 bases left between them. The CDR3 sequence is 17 residues long. CDR3 sequence: CASSLFGLGQISNEQFF. The DNA of the CDR3 is TGCGCCAGCAGCTTGTTTGGGCTGGGGCAAATCAGTAATGAGCAGTTCTTC.

V gene TRBV4-3 combines with J gene TRBJ2-1; tentatively, D is TRBD1 (5 bases). The CDR3 is 14 residues long. In germline, CDR1 is LGHNA, CDR2 YSLEER. Trimming shortened V by 1 base and J by 8 bases, and 12 bases separated the two germline ends. CDR3 region: CASSQGAGYDEQFF. In DNA, the CDR3 is TGCGCCAGCAGCCAAGGGGCAGGGTATGATGAGCAGTTCTTC.

This clone has a single count. The chain couples TRBV7-2 to TRBJ2-7, with D unresolved. The CDR3 has 15 amino acids. Trimming removed 5 bases from V and 3 bases from J, with 17 bases in between. Germline V gene sequence: CDR1 SGHTA, CDR2 FQGNSA. The DNA for the CDR3 is TGTGCCAGCAGCGCCCGAGAGTTACGAAACTACGAGCAGTACTTC. This codes for CASSARELRNYEQYF.

This clone was seen just once. The gene calls are TRBV27 and TRBJ2-7, with 8 bases identical to TRBD2. The CDR3 totals 16 residues. Trimming took 0 bases from V and 0 from J; bases not matched to a gene: 4. Per germline, CDR1 MNHEY and CDR2 SMNVEV (reference sequence). The DNA for the CDR3 is TGTGCCAGCAGTTTATCGTCGCTAGCGGGCTCCTACGAGCAGTACTTC. As protein: CASSLSSLAGSYEQYF.

The chain joins TRBV19 to TRBJ1-5; D is perhaps TRBD1 (5 bases). Between the trimmed V and J ends, which lost 5 bases and 1 base, there was a span of 9 bases. Per germline, CDR1 LNHDA and CDR2 SQIVND (reference sequence). This CDR3 region has 14 residues. This chain's CDR3 is CASSSGLSNQPQHF. CDR3 nucleotide sequence: TGTGCCAGTAGTTCGGGACTGAGCAATCAGCCCCAGCATTTT.

This clone occurred a few times. The chain is built from TRBV27 and TRBJ1-1; D is unclear. Trimming took 0 bases from V and 5 from J, leaving 7 bases between them. The V gene's germline CDR1 is MNHEY and CDR2 SMNVEV (reference sequence). The CDR3 extends over 13 amino acids. For the CDR3, the DNA is TGTGCCAGCAGTTTATCTTGGGGAACTGAAGCTTTCTTT. Translating it yields CASSLSWGTEAFF.

V gene TRBV7-6 combines with J gene TRBJ2-2; D gene unclear. This CDR3 comprises 16 residues. Trimming cost V 0 bases and J 2 bases, with 10 bases left between them. Germline CDR1 reads SGHVS; CDR2 reads FNYEAQ. CDR3 loop: CASSLASGPNTGELFF. In nucleotides, the CDR3 is TGTGCCAGCAGCTTAGCCTCCGGACCCAACACCGGGGAGCTGTTTTTT.

The genes are TRBV10-3 and TRBJ2-5; no clear D gene. The CDR3 extends over 13 amino acids. The V end lost 7 bases, the J end lost 5 bases, and 14 bases lay between the germline ends. Per germline, CDR1 ENHRY and CDR2 SYGVKD. The DNA for the CDR3 is TGTGCCATCAACGAGCGCCTTGAGGAGACCCAGTACTTC. Its translation is CAINERLEETQYF.